The clone carrying this T cell receptor beta chain was seen repeatedly, ten times or more. This entry is derived from a study of T cells after yellow fever vaccination. Each CDR3 protein is one row after TCRdb ran MiXCR on the 5' RACE reads. The table has roughly 16,000 distinct CDR3 sequences, about 4% seen once. The material was PBMCs, either bulk or a sorted T-cell subset (CD4+, CD8+, memory, or dextramer-sorted; not recorded which), obtained 15 days after the yellow fever booster vaccination. This clonotype was sampled from a man aged 25-45 years who received the YFV17D yellow fever vaccine.

In nucleotides, the CDR3 is TGCGCCAGCAGCTGGGACAGAGACAATGAGCAGTTCTTC. Translated, it gives CASSWDRDNEQFF. The genes are TRBV5-1 and TRBJ2-1, with 7 bases aligning to TRBD1. The CDR3 totals 13 residues. The J segment lost 5 bases and the V segment lost 3 bases, leaving 2 bases of the junction unmatched. Germline values: CDR1 SGHRS, CDR2 YFSETQ. The full variable domain, in which reference TRBV5-1 and TRBJ2-1 provide the parts outside the CDR3, is KAGVTQTPRYLIKTRGQQVTLSCSPISGHRSVSWYQQTPGQGLQFLFEYFSETQRNKGNFPGRFSGRQFSNSRSEMNVSTLELGDSALYLCASSWDRDNEQFFGPGTRLTVL.